This T cell receptor (beta chain) was captured by sequencing in a study of T cell changes during pregnancy in multiple sclerosis. This clone is a singleton in its sample. The CDR3 covers 17 residues. The J segment lost 5 bases and the V segment lost 0 bases, leaving 11 bases of the junction unmatched. CDR1 is SGHTA and CDR2 is FQGTGA in the germline V gene. Measured with immunoSEQ multiplex PCR; TCRdb has only the in-frame clones, and not every one. The data hold around 38,000 clones, with 80% to 95% observed a single time. The source material was CD4+ T cells from peripheral blood mononuclear cells, sampled in the third trimester of pregnancy. The clonotype comes from a female donor in good health, enrolled as a control in a pregnancy study. The chain has TRBV7-3 and TRBJ2-5, with 8 bases that match TRBD1. CDR3 coding DNA: TGTGCCAGCAGCTTAACTGCAAACGTCAGGGGGCAGGAGACCCAGTACTTC. Translation: CASSLTANVRGQETQYF.